This T cell receptor (beta chain) is from a study of naive and memory T cell subsets. The library had UMIs added by 3' ligation of an oligonucleotide to TCR cDNA. RNA was extracted from around 2.5 ml of whole blood of healthy adults. Ligated cDNA underwent four rounds of PCR with nested alpha and beta constant region primers and SP2. TCRdb itself ran the 5' RACE reads through MiXCR, one entry per CDR3 protein. Counted here are roughly 62,000 distinct CDR3 sequences, over 7% occurring once; the ten biggest clones make up more than 9.5%. The clonotype was recovered from a male donor in good health.

The CDR3 DNA reads as TGTGCCAGTAGTCCCCAACCAGGGAGGAGCGACAATGAGCAGTTCTTC. Amino acids: CASSPQPGRSDNEQFF. The chain combines TRBV19 with TRBJ2-1; D is perhaps TRBD2 (6 bases). There are 16 residues in the CDR3. Trimming shortened V by 5 bases and J by 5 bases, and 19 bases separated the two germline ends. Germline V gives CDR1 LNHDA, CDR2 SQIVND (reference sequence).